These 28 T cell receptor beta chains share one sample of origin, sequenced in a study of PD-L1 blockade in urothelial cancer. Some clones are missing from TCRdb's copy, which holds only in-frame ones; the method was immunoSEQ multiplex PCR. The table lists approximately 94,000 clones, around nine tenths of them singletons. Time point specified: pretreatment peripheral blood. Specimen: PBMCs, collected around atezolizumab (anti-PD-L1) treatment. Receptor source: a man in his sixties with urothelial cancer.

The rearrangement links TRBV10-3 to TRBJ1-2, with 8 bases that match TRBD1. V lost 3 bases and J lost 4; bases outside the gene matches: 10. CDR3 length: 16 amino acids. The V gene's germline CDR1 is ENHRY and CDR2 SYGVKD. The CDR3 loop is CAISDFTAGGVYGYTF. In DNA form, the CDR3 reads TGTGCCATCAGTGACTTTACGGCAGGGGGCGTCTATGGCTACACCTTC.

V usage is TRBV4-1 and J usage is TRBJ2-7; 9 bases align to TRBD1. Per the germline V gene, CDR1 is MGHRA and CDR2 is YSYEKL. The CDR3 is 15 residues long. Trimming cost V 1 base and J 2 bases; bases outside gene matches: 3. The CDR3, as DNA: TGCGCCAGCAGCCAAGTGACAGGGGGTACCTACGAGCAGTACTTC. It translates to CASSQVTGGTYEQYF.

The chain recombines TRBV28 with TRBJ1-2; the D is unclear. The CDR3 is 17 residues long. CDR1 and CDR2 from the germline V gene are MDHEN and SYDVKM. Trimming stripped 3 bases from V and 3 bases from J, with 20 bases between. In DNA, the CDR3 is TGTGCCAGCAGTTTTGGCGGTCCTAGCTCAGGTGACTATGGCTACACCTTC. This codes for CASSFGGPSSGDYGYTF.

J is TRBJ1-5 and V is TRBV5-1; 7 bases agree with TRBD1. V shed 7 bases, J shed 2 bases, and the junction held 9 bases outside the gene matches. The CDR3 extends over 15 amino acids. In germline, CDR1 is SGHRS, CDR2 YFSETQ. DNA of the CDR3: TGCGCCAGCGCGGAGGGGGCCGCGGGCAATCAGCCCCAGCATTTT. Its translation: CASAEGAAGNQPQHF.

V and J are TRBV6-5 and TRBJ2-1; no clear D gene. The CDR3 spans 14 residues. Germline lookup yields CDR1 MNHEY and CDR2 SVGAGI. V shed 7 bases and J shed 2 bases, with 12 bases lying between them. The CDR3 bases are TGTGCCAGCACGGCGGAGCCCCCCTACAATGAGCAGTTCTTC. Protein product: CASTAEPPYNEQFF.

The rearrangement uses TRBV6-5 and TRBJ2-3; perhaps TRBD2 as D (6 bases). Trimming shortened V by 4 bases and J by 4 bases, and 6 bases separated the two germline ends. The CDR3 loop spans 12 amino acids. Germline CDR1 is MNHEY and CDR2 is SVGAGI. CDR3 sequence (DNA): TGTGCCAGCAGTTCGGGGGCAGATACGCAGTATTTT. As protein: CASSSGADTQYF.

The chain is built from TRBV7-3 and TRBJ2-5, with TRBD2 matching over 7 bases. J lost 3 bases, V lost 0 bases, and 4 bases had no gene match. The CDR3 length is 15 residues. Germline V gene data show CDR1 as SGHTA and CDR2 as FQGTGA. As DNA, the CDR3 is TGTGCCAGCAGCTTAACCGGGGGGAAGAAAGAGACCCAGTACTTC. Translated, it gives CASSLTGGKKETQYF. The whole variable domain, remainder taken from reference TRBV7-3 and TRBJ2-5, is GAGVSQTPSNKVTEKGKYVELRCDPISGHTALYWYRQSLGQGPEFLIYFQGTGAADDSGLPNDRFFAVRPEGSVSTLKIQRTERGDSAVYLCASSLTGGKKETQYFGPGTRLLVL.

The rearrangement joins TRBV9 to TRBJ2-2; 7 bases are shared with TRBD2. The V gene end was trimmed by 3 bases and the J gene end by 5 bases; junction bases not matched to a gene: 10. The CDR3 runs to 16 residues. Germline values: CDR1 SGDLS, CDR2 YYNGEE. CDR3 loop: CASSARLASRTGELFF. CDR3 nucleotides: TGTGCCAGCAGCGCAAGACTAGCATCAAGAACCGGGGAGCTGTTTTTT.

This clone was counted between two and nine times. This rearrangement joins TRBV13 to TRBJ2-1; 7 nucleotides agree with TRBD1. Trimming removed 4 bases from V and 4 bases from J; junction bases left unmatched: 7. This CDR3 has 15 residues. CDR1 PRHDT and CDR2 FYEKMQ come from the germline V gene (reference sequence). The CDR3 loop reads CASSSRTGGYNEQFF. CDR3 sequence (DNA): TGTGCCAGCAGCTCCCGGACAGGAGGATACAATGAGCAGTTCTTC.

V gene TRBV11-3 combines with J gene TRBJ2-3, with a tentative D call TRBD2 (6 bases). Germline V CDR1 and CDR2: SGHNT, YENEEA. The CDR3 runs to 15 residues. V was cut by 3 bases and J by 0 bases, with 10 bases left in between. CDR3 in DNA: TGTGCCAGCAGCTTCCGGGACTCAAGCACAGATACGCAGTATTTT. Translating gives CASSFRDSSTDTQYF.

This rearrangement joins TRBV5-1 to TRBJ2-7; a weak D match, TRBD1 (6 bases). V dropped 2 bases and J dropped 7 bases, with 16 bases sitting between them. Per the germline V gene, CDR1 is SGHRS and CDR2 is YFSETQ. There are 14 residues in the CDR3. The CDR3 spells CASSFSQGRGEQYF. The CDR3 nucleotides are TGCGCCAGCAGCTTCTCACAGGGTCGAGGGGAGCAGTACTTC.

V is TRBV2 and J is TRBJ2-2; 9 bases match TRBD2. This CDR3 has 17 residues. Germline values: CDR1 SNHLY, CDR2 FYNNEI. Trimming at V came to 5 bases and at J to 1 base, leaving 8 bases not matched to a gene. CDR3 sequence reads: CASSWVRAGGNTGELFF. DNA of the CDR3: TGTGCCAGCAGTTGGGTTCGAGCGGGAGGGAACACCGGGGAGCTGTTTTTT.

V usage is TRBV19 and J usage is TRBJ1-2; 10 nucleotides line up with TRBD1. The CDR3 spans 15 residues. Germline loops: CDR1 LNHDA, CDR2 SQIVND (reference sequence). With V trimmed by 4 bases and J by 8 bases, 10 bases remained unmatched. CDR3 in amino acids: CASSTTGGPSGGYTF. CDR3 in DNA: TGTGCCAGTAGTACGACAGGGGGCCCTTCGGGCGGCTACACCTTC.

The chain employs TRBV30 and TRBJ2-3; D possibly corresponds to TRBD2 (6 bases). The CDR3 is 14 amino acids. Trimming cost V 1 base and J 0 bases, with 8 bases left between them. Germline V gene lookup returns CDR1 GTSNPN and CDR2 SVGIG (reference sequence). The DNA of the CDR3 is TGTGCCTGGAGTGGGAGCGGGAGCACAGATACGCAGTATTTT. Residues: CAWSGSGSTDTQYF.

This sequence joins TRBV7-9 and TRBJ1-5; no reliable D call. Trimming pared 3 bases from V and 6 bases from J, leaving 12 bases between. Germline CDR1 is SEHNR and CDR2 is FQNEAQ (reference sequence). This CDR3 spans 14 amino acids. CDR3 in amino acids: CASSLGGLGQPQHF. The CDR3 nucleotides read TGTGCCAGCAGCTTGGGAGGGTTGGGTCAGCCCCAGCATTTT.

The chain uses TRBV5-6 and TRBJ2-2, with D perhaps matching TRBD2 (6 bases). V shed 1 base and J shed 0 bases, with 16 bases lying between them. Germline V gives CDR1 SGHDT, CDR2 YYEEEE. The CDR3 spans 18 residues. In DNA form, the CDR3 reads TGTGCCAGCAGCTTGTTTGCGGTACGCGGGACGAACACCGGGGAGCTGTTTTTT. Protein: CASSLFAVRGTNTGELFF.

CDR3 sequence: CASSPRDRGPNQPQHF. The CDR3 DNA sequence: TGTGCCAGCAGCCCGCGGGACAGGGGCCCGAATCAGCCCCAGCATTTT. The genes are TRBV7-8 and TRBJ1-5; 10 bases fit TRBD1. Looked up from germline, CDR1 is SGHVS and CDR2 is FQNEAQ. The CDR3 has 16 residues. Trimming took 5 bases from V and 4 from J; bases not matched to a gene: 8.

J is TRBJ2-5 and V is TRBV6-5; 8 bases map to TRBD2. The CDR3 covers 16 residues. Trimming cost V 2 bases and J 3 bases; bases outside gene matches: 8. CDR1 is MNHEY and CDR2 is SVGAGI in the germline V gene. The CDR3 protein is CASSYGIGAGEETQYF. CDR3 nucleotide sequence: TGTGCCAGCAGTTACGGCATAGGAGCGGGGGAAGAGACCCAGTACTTC.

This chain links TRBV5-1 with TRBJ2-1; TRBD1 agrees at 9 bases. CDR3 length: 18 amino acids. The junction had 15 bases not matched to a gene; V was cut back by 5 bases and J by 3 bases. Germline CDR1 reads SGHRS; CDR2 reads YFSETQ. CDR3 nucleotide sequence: TGCGCCAGCAGAGTCACTATGCCGGGACAGGGTATCTACAATGAGCAGTTCTTC. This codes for CASRVTMPGQGIYNEQFF.

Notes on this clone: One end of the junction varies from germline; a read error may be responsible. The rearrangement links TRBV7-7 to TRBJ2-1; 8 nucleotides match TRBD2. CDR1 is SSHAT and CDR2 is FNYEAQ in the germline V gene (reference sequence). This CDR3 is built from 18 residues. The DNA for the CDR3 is TGTGCTAGCAGCCCAAACTTAGAGCTAGCGGGCTCCTACAATGAGCAGTTCTTC. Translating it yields CASSPNLELAGSYNEQFF.

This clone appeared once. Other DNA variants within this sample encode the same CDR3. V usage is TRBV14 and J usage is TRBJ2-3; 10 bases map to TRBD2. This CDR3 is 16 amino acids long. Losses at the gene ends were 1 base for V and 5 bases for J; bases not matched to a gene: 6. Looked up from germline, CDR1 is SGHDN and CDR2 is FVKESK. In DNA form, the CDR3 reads TGTGCCAGCAGCCAAGCTCTAGCGGGAGTCGGAGATACGCAGTATTTT. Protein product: CASSQALAGVGDTQYF. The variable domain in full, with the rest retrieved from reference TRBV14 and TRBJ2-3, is EAGVTQFPSHSVIEKGQTVTLRCDPISGHDNLYWYRRVMGKEIKFLLHFVKESKQDESGMPNNRFLAERTGGTYSTLKVQPAELEDSGVYFCASSQALAGVGDTQYFGPGTRLTVL.

CDR3 residues: CASSQVWEADQPQHF. The CDR3 DNA follows: TGCGCCAGCAGCCAAGTGTGGGAGGCGGATCAGCCCCAGCATTTT. The rearrangement joins TRBV4-1 to TRBJ1-5, with D uncertain. The CDR3 sequence is 15 residues long. CDR1 and CDR2 from the germline V gene are MGHRA and YSYEKL. Trimming stripped 1 base from V and 5 bases from J, with 12 bases between.

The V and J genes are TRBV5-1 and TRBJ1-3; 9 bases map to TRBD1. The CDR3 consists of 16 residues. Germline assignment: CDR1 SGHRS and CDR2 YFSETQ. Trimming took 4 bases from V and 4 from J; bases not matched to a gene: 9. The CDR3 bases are TGCGCCAGCAGCGCCCATGGACAGGGGACAGGAAACACCATATATTTT. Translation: CASSAHGQGTGNTIYF.

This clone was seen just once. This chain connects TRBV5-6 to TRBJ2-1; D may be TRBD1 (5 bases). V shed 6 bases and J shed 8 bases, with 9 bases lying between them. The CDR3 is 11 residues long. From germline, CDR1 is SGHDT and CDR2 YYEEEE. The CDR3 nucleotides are TGTGCCAGCAACAGACAGTATGAGCAGTTCTTC. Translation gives CASNRQYEQFF.

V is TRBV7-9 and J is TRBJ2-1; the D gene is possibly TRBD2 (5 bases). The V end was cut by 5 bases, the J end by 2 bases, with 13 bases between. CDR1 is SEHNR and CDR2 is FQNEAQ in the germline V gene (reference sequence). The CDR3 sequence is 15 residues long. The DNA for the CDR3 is TGTGCCAGCAGCATTGGACTGGGCGCCTACAATGAGCAGTTCTTC. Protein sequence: CASSIGLGAYNEQFF.

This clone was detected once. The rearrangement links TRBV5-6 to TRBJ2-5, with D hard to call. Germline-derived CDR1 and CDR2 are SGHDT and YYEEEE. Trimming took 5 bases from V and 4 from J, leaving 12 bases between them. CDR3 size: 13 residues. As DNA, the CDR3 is TGTGCCAGCAGACCCCAGGCCGGAGAGACCCAGTACTTC. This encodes CASRPQAGETQYF.

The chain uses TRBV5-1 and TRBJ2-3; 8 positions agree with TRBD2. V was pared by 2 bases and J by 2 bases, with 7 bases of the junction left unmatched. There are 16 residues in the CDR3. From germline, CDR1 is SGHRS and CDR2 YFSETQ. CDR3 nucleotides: TGCGCCAGCAGCTTAGCCAGCGGGGGTTCCACAGATACGCAGTATTTT. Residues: CASSLASGGSTDTQYF.

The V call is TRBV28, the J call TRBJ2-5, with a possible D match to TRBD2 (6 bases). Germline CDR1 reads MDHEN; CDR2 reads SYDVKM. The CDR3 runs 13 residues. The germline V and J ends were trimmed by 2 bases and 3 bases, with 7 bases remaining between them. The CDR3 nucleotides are TGTGCCAGCAGTTTAACGGGAGAAGAGACCCAGTACTTC. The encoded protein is CASSLTGEETQYF.